Detailed here is one T cell receptor (beta chain). Its antigen is still unknown. Germline CDR1 reads SGHTS; CDR2 reads YDEGEE. CDR3 length: 15 residues. With 4 bases removed from V and 2 bases from J, the gap between germline ends came to 15 bases. This record belongs to a study of shared clonotypes between healthy human individuals. Study-level results: Naive subsets, compared against memory subsets, generally had larger estimated richness values.

A CD45RA-negative memory subset and a CD45RA+ naive subset were separated from the CD4+ cells. Clones were sequenced by immunoSEQ multiplex PCR, and TCRdb holds only the in-frame ones, with some missing. Of about a million clones listed, about 75% are singletons. Sequencing was performed on memory CD4+ T cells sorted from blood. As for subset: CD45RA-negative fraction. V usage is TRBV5-8 and J usage is TRBJ2-5; D gene ambiguous. This TCR derives from a man aged 18 to 30 in good health. CDR3: CASSRRQAPQETQYF. The CDR3 region has the DNA TGTGCCAGCAGCCGTCGACAAGCTCCTCAAGAGACCCAGTACTTC.